This TCR beta chain is drawn from a study of shared clonotypes between healthy human individuals. About the study: Three plates each covered CD4 naive and memory; CD8 naive two, CD8 memory one.

Profiling relied on immunoSEQ multiplex PCR, and the TCRdb table lists in-frame clones only, not all of them. Counted here are about 2.1 million clones, around 95% occurring once; the ten biggest clones make up more than 1.5%. Naive CD8 cells, CD45RO-negative and positively selected for CCR7, excluded terminally differentiated effector memory CD45RA+ cells. Donation came from healthy HIV-negative adults that had no recent acute infections or vaccinations. Notes on this clone: Antigen unknown.

Study-wide points: The represented genetic and exposure-history diversity was limited by the small number of donors. Richness estimates generally favored naive over memory subsets.

The V end lost 6 bases, the J end lost 5 bases, and 4 bases lay between the germline ends. The germline V gene has CDR1 SQVTM and CDR2 ANQGSEA. CDR3 size: 10 residues. This sequence was found in a man between 18 and 29 years old in good health. Some clones in this sample may be carry-over from other donors' samples. Sequenced input: naive CD8+ T cells from PBMCs. This chain joins TRBV29-1 and TRBJ1-4; D not certain. The CDR3 region is CSVKNEKLFF. The DNA of the CDR3 is TGCAGCGTAAAAAATGAAAAACTGTTTTTT.